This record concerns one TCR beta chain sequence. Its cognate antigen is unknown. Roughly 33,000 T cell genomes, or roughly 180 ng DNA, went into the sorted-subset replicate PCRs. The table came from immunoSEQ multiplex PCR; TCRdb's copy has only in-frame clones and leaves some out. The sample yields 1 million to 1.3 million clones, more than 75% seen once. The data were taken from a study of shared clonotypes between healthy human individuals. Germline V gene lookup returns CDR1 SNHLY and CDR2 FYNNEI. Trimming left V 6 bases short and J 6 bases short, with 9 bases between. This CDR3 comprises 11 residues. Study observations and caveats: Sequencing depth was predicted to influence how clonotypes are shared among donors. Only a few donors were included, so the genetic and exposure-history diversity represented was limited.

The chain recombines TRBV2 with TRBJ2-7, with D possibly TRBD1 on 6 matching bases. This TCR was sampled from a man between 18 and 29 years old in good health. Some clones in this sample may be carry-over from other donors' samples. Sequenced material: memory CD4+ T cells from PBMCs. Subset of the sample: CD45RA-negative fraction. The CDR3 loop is CASRSRGEQYF. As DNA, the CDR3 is TGTGCCAGCAGGTCCAGGGGCGAGCAGTACTTC.